This T cell receptor beta chain was identified in a study of blood T cells in healthy people across ages (dated by TCRdb to about 2015). Regarding the research as a whole: Template switching captured roughly one uniquely barcoded TCR beta cDNA molecule per two T cells in model experiments. Age-related changes in TCR beta repertoire diversity were measured in the study by deep sequencing normalized with unique cDNA molecular identifiers. The donors were divided into four age groups: young (average about 16 years), middle-aged (approximately 41), aged (approximately 62) and long-lived (roughly 82). For two donors (one aged 18 to 30 and one aged 80 or older), the study analyzed two additional independent replicas of 1 million unique cDNA reads from the same blood draw. The paper's findings and limits, for the study overall: As age increased, observed TCR beta diversity per million T cells dropped in a roughly linear way, and a significant reduction was already evident by age roughly 40. The percentage of naive T cells measured by flow cytometry correlated strongly with observed TCR beta diversity. Estimates of total diversity based on one million sequenced T cells were regarded as lower bounds and as underestimates. Donor CMV infection status was unknown, potentially confounding age-related changes in expanded clonotypes. Since profiling was done on bulk unsorted PBMCs, naive and antigen-experienced compartments could not be conclusively compared. Compared with the aged group, more naive CD4+ T cells, fewer expanded clones and increased TCR diversity were shown by the long-lived group, suggesting age selection.

The CDR3, cysteine through phenylalanine, is 18 amino acids long. The read is trimmed to its CDR3 DNA, 54 bases read in frame from base 1. The donors were 40 or so Caucasian individuals from Russia, aged roughly 6 to 100 years, who were systemically healthy. Ten milliliters of peripheral blood were drawn from each donor into EDTA-treated Vacutainer tubes. PBMCs were isolated by Ficoll-Paque density-gradient centrifugation, with at least 6.5 million obtained per sample. Total RNA was extracted from PBMCs with Trizol reagent, with at least 5 micrograms obtained per sample. For every donor, an aliquot of PBMCs went through flow cytometry to measure the percentages of naive CD45RAhigh/CD27high T cells. This clonotype was observed a handful of times. The target of this receptor is not known. No much larger clone is present one base from it, and per-base qualities are unavailable. The library was made by 5' RACE. The instrument given in TCRdb is Illumina HiSeq 2500. A second roughly 7 to 11 cycle PCR used a sample-barcoded 5' primer and a J-beta primer mix. A unique molecular identifier was introduced onto each TCR beta cDNA molecule by a template-switch 5' adaptor carrying 12 random nucleotides. At least 2.5 million CDR3-containing paired-end reads were obtained from each sample. First-strand cDNA synthesis was performed from all RNA using the Mint cDNA synthesis kit, with priming by a TRBC-specific oligonucleotide. After uracil-DNA glycosylase treatment, a first 18-cycle PCR used universal primers M1SS and BC2_uni_R on all cDNA. In the paper's pipeline: For normalization, 1 million high-quality reads were randomly selected from each sample, with every read carrying a distinct molecular identifier. Reads sharing molecular identifiers were discarded rather than binned into consensus sequences. MiTCR, with a Q25 quality threshold and the strictest error-elimination algorithm, was used for CDR3 identification, clonotype clustering and error correction. A nonparametric unseen species model with Euler transformation was used to estimate lower-bound total TCR beta diversity. Through fastp at Q25 and MiXCR, TCRdb rebuilt clones from the public reads, retaining in-frame beta chains. Every entry covers one CDR3 protein and lists the most common genes and DNA from its rows. TCRdb's processing, not the authors', yielded these V and J calls. Across this sample there are about 780,000 distinct CDR3 sequences, with about 26% seen only once. Of the sample, under 3% is held by the ten largest clones.

A further study also used this sample, focusing on T cells of mothers and their children. As the second publication notes: Nine systemically healthy Caucasian individuals, comprising three mothers and their six children, were included as donors. cDNA synthesis consumed the entire amount of extracted RNA, loaded at 1.5 ug RNA in each 15 ul reaction. In the second PCR, the M1S primer added sample barcodes and 2-4 random nucleotides. Over 9.5 million TCR beta CDR3 reads were obtained for each mother, and some 3 million reads were obtained for each child. TCR recombination output is similarly shaped by thymic selection in related and unrelated pairs, with a minor effect exerted by inherited differences. Normalized repertoire overlap was always found to be slightly, but never significantly, higher in related mother-child pairs than in unrelated mother-child pairs. Persistent microchimeric T cell clones were not detected, at a sensitivity of about 100 clones per million clonotypes. The study used deep NGS to compare TCR beta repertoires of mothers and children, seeking features distinguishing related mother-child pairs from unrelated individuals. The mean age was around 40 +/- 4 years for the mothers and around 10 +/- 4 years for the children. Libraries were sequenced on Illumina HiSeq 2000 with 100+100 nt paired-end reads after adapter ligation with NEBNext reagents. To prevent cross-contamination, the mother and child libraries were prepared one month apart and sequenced in separate runs. For each donor, between roughly 450,000 and 2,100,000 distinct TCR beta clonotypes were identified. Naive TCR beta clonotypes were estimated from low-frequency clonotypes matched to each donor's FACS-determined naive share, without sorting.

Sequencing was performed on blood. Rearrangement joined TRBV21-1 to TRBJ1-1; no DNA check was done on the table's D call, TRBD1. TRBV21-1 is a known pseudogene. The receptor was isolated from a boy between 10 and 17 years old in good health. The CDR3 amino acid sequence is: CASSKVEGVIPLNTEAFF. The sequenced DNA is TGTGCCAGCAGCAAAGTGGAGGGGGTGATCCCATTGAACACTGAAGCTTTCTTT.